The present entry profiles one T cell receptor (beta chain) with its context. There are many counts of this clonotype. It lacks a known antigen. No quality values exist for individual bases; no much larger clone is one base distant. The data were produced on an Illumina HiSeq 2500. Quantitative 5'-RACE with molecular barcodes was used to prepare TCR beta libraries. Turning to the authors' computational methods: Disease-linked TCR variants were identified with a new computational method built on a probabilistic model of VDJ rearrangement. Starting from the raw public reads, TCRdb applied fastp trimming at Q25, assembled clones with MiXCR and retained in-frame beta chains. Rows merge per CDR3 protein into single entries with the most common DNA and genes. TCRdb, rather than the study authors, made the V and J calls. This sample is represented by around 490,000 distinct CDR3 sequences; approximately 5% of them were singletons. Jointly, the top ten make up roughly 3.3% of the sample.

The sample belongs to a study of CD8 T cells in ankylosing spondylitis (dated by TCRdb to the late 2010s). Concerning the study at large: To find TCR variants linked to disease, the study profiled T cell receptor beta repertoires in ankylosing spondylitis patients and healthy donors. In total, the full study cohort was made up of some 110 healthy donors and roughly 27 ankylosing spondylitis patients. Peripheral blood was sampled, and synovial fluid was also collected from ankylosing spondylitis patients. General findings and caveats noted by the study authors: A TCR beta motif made up of about eight highly homologous amino acid variants appeared to be characteristic of blood from ankylosing spondylitis patients. In peripheral blood, the disease-linked clones were found at relatively low frequencies and had a CD8+ phenotype. Some motif variants had previously been reported in the synovial fluid and blood of reactive arthritis patients, which suggests shared mechanisms of disease initiation. The disease-linked clones were reported to be significantly enriched in matched synovial fluid samples from ankylosing spondylitis patients.

Based on the germline V gene, the CDR1 and CDR2 sequences are SQVTM and ANQGSEA. The CDR3 covers 11 residues, taking in both the cysteine and the phenylalanine. Of the read, only the CDR3 DNA is kept; its 33 bases are in frame from base 1. The V and J ends are trimmed by 4 bases and 5 bases, leaving 8 bases between them. Sequencing was carried out using blood, either unsorted or a sorted T cell fraction (not recorded which). The chain joins TRBV29-1 to TRBJ2-5; no D gene call is confident. The TCR was taken from a male donor with ankylosing spondylitis. The CDR3 here reads CSVGPLETQYF. The nucleotide sequence is given as TGCAGCGTTGGACCACTGGAGACCCAGTACTTC.